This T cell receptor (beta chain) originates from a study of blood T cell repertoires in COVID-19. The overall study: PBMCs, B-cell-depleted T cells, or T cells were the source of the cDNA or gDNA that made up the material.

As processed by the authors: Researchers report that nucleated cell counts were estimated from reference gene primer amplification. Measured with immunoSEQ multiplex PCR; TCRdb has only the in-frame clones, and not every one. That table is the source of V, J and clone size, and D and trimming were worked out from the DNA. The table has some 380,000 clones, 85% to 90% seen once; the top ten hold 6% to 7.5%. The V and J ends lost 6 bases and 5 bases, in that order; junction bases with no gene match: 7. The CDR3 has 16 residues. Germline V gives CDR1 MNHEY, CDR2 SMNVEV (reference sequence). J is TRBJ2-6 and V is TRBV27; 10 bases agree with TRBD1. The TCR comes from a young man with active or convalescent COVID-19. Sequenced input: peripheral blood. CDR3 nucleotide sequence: TGTGCCAGCAGGCCGGGACAGGGGTTGAGGGCCAACGTCCTGACTTTC. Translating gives CASRPGQGLRANVLTF.